Listed below are T cell receptor beta chains from one sample, sequenced in a study of OX40 agonist ivuxolimab in advanced cancers. Clones were sequenced by immunoSEQ multiplex PCR, and TCRdb holds only the in-frame ones, with some missing. The sample yields under 25,000 clones, approximately 80% seen once. The starting material was CD4+ or CD8+ T cells sorted from blood, obtained in a trial of the OX40 agonist ivuxolimab. These receptors were collected from an adult with an advanced solid tumor such as melanoma, head and neck, liver or kidney cancer. Each CDR3 is given with its conserved first and last residue. D genes are given only for firm matches. Size is omitted from some rows. Given values are once, few, many or a class for expanded clones.

cdr3_length,d_call,v_call,j_call,clone_size,cdr3_nt,cdr3_aa
13,-,TRBV27,TRBJ1-1,-,TGTGCCAGCAGTGGGATAGGATCCACTGAAGCTTTCTTT,CASSGIGSTEAFF
16,TRBD1,TRBV5-1,TRBJ2-5,-,TGCGCCAGCAGCGGAGGGACAGGAGGCTACCAAGAGACCCAGTACTTC,CASSGGTGGYQETQYF
13,-,TRBV2,TRBJ2-7,few,TGTGCCACCTCAGGTTCGGTTCCCTACGAGCAGTACTTC,CATSGSVPYEQYF
15,-,TRBV7-9,TRBJ2-7,-,TGTGCCAGCAGCTTAGGGACAGGGAGGGCCTACGAGCAGTACTTC,CASSLGTGRAYEQYF
15,-,TRBV28,TRBJ2-2,-,TGTGCCAGCAGTTTATCCGGGGGTTGGGCCGGGGAGCTGTTTTTT,CASSLSGGWAGELFF
14,-,TRBV7-9,TRBJ1-2,-,TGTGCCAGCAGCTTACTGCGGGAAGGGGATGGCTACACCTTC,CASSLLREGDGYTF
13,-,TRBV19,TRBJ1-1,-,TGTGCCAGTAGTTACAGGGAGAACACTGAAGCTTTCTTT,CASSYRENTEAFF
14,TRBD1,TRBV19,TRBJ2-1,-,TGTGCCAGTTCCGAGGACAGGGCATTCAATGAGCAGTTCTTC,CASSEDRAFNEQFF
14,TRBD2,TRBV10-2,TRBJ2-7,once,TGCGCCAGCAGTGATACCGGGACTAACTACGAGCAGTACTTC,CASSDTGTNYEQYF
18,TRBD2,TRBV4-1,TRBJ2-3,few,TGCGCCAGCAGCCAACCAGCCGGGACTAGCGGCATGAGAGATACGCAGTATTTT,CASSQPAGTSGMRDTQYF
15,-,TRBV19,TRBJ1-1,-,TGTGCCAGTAGTCTCGCGAAAAGGATGAACACTGAAGCTTTCTTT,CASSLAKRMNTEAFF
13,-,TRBV4-3,TRBJ2-5,-,TGCGCCAGCAGCCAAGGGCGGGAAGAGACCCAGTACTTC,CASSQGREETQYF
11,-,TRBV6-6,TRBJ2-1,-,TGTGCCAGCAGTTTCCTTAATGAGCAGTTCTTC,CASSFLNEQFF
15,-,TRBV4-3,TRBJ1-2,-,TGCGCCAGCAGCCAAGATTTCGGGAAGGGGGATGGCTACACCTTC,CASSQDFGKGDGYTF
13,-,TRBV5-1,TRBJ1-1,few,TGCGCCAGCAGCTTGGTAGGGGACACTGAAGCTTTCTTT,CASSLVGDTEAFF
14,-,TRBV5-1,TRBJ2-5,-,TGCGCCAGCAGCTTGGCCGGCCGGGAAGAGACCCAGTACTTC,CASSLAGREETQYF
15,TRBD2,TRBV7-9,TRBJ2-7,few,TGTGCCAGCAGCTCTCAGGCGGGAGGACAAGTTGAGCAGTACTTC,CASSSQAGGQVEQYF
17,-,TRBV5-7,TRBJ2-2,-,TGTGCCAGCAGCTTAACGCGGACCGGGACGAACACCGGGGAGCTGTTTTTT,CASSLTRTGTNTGELFF
13,TRBD1,TRBV2,TRBJ1-2,-,TGTGCCAGCACCGCGCGGGACAGCTATGGCTACACCTTC,CASTARDSYGYTF
13,TRBD1,TRBV9,TRBJ1-2,-,TGTGCCAGCAGCGTCAACAACAGGGGGGTATACACCTTC,CASSVNNRGVYTF
15,-,TRBV21-1,TRBJ2-2,-,TGTGCCAGCAGCAAAGCGGAGGGCAACACCGGGGAGCTGTTTTTT,CASSKAEGNTGELFF
15,TRBD1,TRBV6-1,TRBJ1-5,-,TGTGCCAGCAGTGGAAAAAGGACAGGGGATCAGCCCCAGCATTTT,CASSGKRTGDQPQHF
15,TRBD1,TRBV5-1,TRBJ2-5,few,TGCGCCAGCAGCTTACTGGGACAGCCTCAAGAGACCCAGTACTTC,CASSLLGQPQETQYF
14,-,TRBV14,TRBJ2-3,once,TGTGCCAGCAGCCAGATAGACAGAGGAGATACGCAGTATTTT,CASSQIDRGDTQYF
15,-,TRBV5-1,TRBJ1-2,-,TGCGCCAGCAGCTTGGTGGGCAGGGGAATCGATGGCTACACCTTC,CASSLVGRGIDGYTF
16,TRBD2,TRBV6-5,TRBJ2-4,-,TGTGCCAGCAGTTACTCGGGGAGGGCGGGGAGAAACATTCAGTACTTC,CASSYSGRAGRNIQYF
16,TRBD1,TRBV28,TRBJ1-5,few,TGTGCCAGCAGTTTTTTCAGGACAGGGAGTGGGCAGCCCCAGCATTTT,CASSFFRTGSGQPQHF
15,-,TRBV2,TRBJ2-3,once,TGTGCCAGCAGTGAGCTGGGTGGTAGTGGAGATACGCAGTATTTT,CASSELGGSGDTQYF
15,TRBD1,TRBV6-5,TRBJ1-2,-,TGTGCCAGCAGTTGGGGGATACAGGGGGCCTGGGGCTACACCTTC,CASSWGIQGAWGYTF
15,TRBD2,TRBV7-9,TRBJ2-3,-,TGTGCCAGCAGCTTAGAGCGGGGAAGCACAGATACGCAGTATTTT,CASSLERGSTDTQYF
16,TRBD1,TRBV5-6,TRBJ2-5,-,TGTGCCAGCAGCTTATGGGACAGGCGCCTCCAAGAGACCCAGTACTTC,CASSLWDRRLQETQYF
11,-,TRBV6-1,TRBJ1-1,-,TGTGCCAGCAGTGAAGCACTATCGGGGAACTTT,CASSEALSGNF
15,-,TRBV18,TRBJ2-3,-,TGTGCCAGCTCACCGGCGGGGCTTGTCGGAGATACGCAGTATTTT,CASSPAGLVGDTQYF
16,-,TRBV7-8,TRBJ2-1,-,TGTGCCAGCAGCTTAGACGGCAGGGGGGGGTACAATGAGCAGTTCTTC,CASSLDGRGGYNEQFF
14,-,TRBV30,TRBJ2-3,-,TGTGCCTGGAGTCCCTCAGGGGCCACAGATACGCAGTATTTT,CAWSPSGATDTQYF
15,-,TRBV28,TRBJ1-2,-,TGTGCCAGCAGTTTCGTATTTGGGGGGGGCTATGGCTACACCTTC,CASSFVFGGGYGYTF
15,TRBD1,TRBV18,TRBJ1-2,-,TGTGCCAGCTCACCCCTGGGACAGGGGGCGCAGGGCTACACCTTC,CASSPLGQGAQGYTF
14,TRBD1,TRBV7-2,TRBJ2-7,-,TGTGCCAGCAGCTTAGGGGGGACAGGGGGCGTGCAGTACTTC,CASSLGGTGGVQYF
16,TRBD1,TRBV9,TRBJ1-4,once,TGTGCCAGCAGCGTCATCCCAGGGGGCCCGGGCGAAAAACTGTTTTTT,CASSVIPGGPGEKLFF
12,-,TRBV28,TRBJ2-2,-,TGTGCCAGCAGTTTTCTTGGCGGGGAGCTGTTTTTT,CASSFLGGELFF
13,TRBD1,TRBV19,TRBJ1-4,once,TGTGCCAGCCGGGACAGCCGGTACGAAAAACTGTTTTTT,CASRDSRYEKLFF
18,-,TRBV7-9,TRBJ2-3,-,TGTGCCAGCAGCTTACCACCCCGTCTTGCGGGAAGCACAGATACGCAGTATTTT,CASSLPPRLAGSTDTQYF
13,TRBD2,TRBV10-2,TRBJ2-7,-,TGCGCCAGCAGTGGGGGACTAGCGAGGGAGCAGTACTTC,CASSGGLAREQYF
16,TRBD1,TRBV28,TRBJ1-4,-,TGTGCCAGCAGTTCCCCAGGGGGCGCAACTAATGAAAAACTGTTTTTT,CASSSPGGATNEKLFF
15,-,TRBV7-2,TRBJ1-5,few,TGTGCCAGCAGCCCTGGGGGTGGGGGCAGGCAGCCCCAGCATTTT,CASSPGGGGRQPQHF
15,TRBD2,TRBV11-2,TRBJ2-1,-,TGTGCCAGCAGCTTTCTCCTAGCGGGATCCAATGAGCAGTTCTTC,CASSFLLAGSNEQFF
16,TRBD1,TRBV5-1,TRBJ2-1,-,TGCGCCAGCAGCGTTTCCGGGACAGGGGCCGACAATGAGCAGTTCTTC,CASSVSGTGADNEQFF
16,TRBD1,TRBV25-1,TRBJ2-7,-,TGTGCCAGCAGTGTATTGGGACAGGGAAGCTCCTACGAGCAGTACTTC,CASSVLGQGSSYEQYF
15,-,TRBV9,TRBJ1-1,-,TGTGCCAGCAGCGTAACCAAGACAGGGAACACTGAAGCTTTCTTT,CASSVTKTGNTEAFF
16,-,TRBV7-9,TRBJ2-3,-,TGTGCCAGCAGCTTAGTAGTCCAGGGAGGAGCAGATACGCAGTATTTT,CASSLVVQGGADTQYF
17,TRBD2,TRBV7-8,TRBJ2-2,-,TGTGCCAGCAGCTTAGCGCGACTAGCGGGGAGGGCCGGGGAGCTGTTTTTT,CASSLARLAGRAGELFF
16,-,TRBV4-2,TRBJ2-1,few,TGTGCCAGCAGCCAAGGAGTGTGGGATTCCTTCAATGAGCAGTTCTTC,CASSQGVWDSFNEQFF
18,-,TRBV19,TRBJ1-4,-,TGTGCCAGTAGTATAGGGGGGGGCCTCTCCTCTTGGGATGAAAAACTGTTTTTT,CASSIGGGLSSWDEKLFF
16,-,TRBV7-2,TRBJ1-5,medium-sized,TGTGCCAGCAGCTTAGGAGGCTTTGGGGGATATCAGCCCCAGCATTTT,CASSLGGFGGYQPQHF
15,TRBD2,TRBV7-3,TRBJ2-1,-,TGTGCCAGCAGCCGGGGACTAGCGGGGGACAATGAGCAGTTCTTC,CASSRGLAGDNEQFF
15,TRBD1,TRBV19,TRBJ2-5,-,TGTGCCAGTAGTAACGGACAGGGCCCATCCGAGACCCAGTACTTC,CASSNGQGPSETQYF
13,-,TRBV7-6,TRBJ2-7,few,TGTGCCAGCAGCAAGGGCCCAAACTACGAGCAGTACTTC,CASSKGPNYEQYF
14,TRBD1,TRBV7-2,TRBJ2-5,once,TGTGCCAGCAGCATGGGACAGGGCCCAGAGACCCAGTACTTC,CASSMGQGPETQYF
18,-,TRBV21-1,TRBJ1-5,-,TGTGCCAGCAGCAACCCAAAACAGGGGGCCTATAGCAATCAGCCCCAGCATTTT,CASSNPKQGAYSNQPQHF